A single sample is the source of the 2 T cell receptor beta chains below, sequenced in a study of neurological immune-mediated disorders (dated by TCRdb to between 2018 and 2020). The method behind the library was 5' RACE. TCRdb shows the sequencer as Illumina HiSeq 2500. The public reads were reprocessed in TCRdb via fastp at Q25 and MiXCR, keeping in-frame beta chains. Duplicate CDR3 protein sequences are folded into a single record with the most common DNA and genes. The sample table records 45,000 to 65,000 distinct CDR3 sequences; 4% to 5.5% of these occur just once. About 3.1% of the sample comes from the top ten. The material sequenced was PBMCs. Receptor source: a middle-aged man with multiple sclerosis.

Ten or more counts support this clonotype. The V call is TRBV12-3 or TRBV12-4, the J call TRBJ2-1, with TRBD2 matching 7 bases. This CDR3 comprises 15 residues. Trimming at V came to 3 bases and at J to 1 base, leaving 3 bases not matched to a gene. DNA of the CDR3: TGTGCCAGCAGTTTGGGGGGGAATTCCTACAATGAGCAGTTCTTC. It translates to CASSLGGNSYNEQFF.

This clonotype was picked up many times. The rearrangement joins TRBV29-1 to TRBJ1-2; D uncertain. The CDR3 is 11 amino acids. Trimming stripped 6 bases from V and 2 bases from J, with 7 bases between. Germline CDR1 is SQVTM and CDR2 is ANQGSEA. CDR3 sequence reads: CSVGVNYGYTF. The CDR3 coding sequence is TGCAGCGTGGGAGTAAACTATGGCTACACCTTC.